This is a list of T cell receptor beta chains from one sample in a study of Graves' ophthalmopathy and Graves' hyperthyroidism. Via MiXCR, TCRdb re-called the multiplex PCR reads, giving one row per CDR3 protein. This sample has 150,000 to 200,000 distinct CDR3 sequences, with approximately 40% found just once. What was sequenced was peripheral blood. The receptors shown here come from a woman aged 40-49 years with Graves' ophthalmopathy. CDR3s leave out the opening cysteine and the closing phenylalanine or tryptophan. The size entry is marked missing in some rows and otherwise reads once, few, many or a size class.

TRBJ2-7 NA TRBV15 ATSRDRIRTGAYEQY
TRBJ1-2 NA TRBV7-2 ASSLGDSANYGYT
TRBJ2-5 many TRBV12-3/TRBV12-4 ASSPGLAGDQY
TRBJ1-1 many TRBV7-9 ASSLDSGGAAF
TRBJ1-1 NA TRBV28 ASRSGPGTEAF
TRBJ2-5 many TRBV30 AWSVGGSGGETQY
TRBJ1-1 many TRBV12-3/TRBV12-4 ASSLLQDMNTEAF
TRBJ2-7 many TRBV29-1 SVGRAIGEQY
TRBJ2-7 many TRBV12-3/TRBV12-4 ASSFFNDRVYEQY
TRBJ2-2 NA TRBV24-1 ATRQGVNTGELF
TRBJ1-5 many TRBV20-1 SARGRQH
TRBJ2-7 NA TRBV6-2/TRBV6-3 ASSYFFSYEQY
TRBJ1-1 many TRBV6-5 ASSYEGGTEAF
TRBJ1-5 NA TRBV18 ASSLGQGISNQPQH
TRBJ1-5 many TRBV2 ASSDRNSNQPQH
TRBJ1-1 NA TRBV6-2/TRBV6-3 AGANAGERGTEAF
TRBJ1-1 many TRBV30 AWSAGVNTEAF
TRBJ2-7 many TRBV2 ASSETSGRVFEQY
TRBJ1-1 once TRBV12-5 ASGPSGNTEAF
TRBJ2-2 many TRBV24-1 ATSDQDRAGGELF
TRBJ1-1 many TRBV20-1 SAQSTGSLWDAF
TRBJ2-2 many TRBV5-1 ASSLEGGTGELF
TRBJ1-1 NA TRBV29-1 SVDGLVTEAF
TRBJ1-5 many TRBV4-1 ASSQDPGQGARSNQPQH
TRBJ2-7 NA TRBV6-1 ASSVRRTGLSYEQY
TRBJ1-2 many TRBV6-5 ASSSQQGYYGYT
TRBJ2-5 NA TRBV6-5 ASSYSGTSGSEAQY
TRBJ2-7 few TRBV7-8 ASSFGLAGGSHEQY
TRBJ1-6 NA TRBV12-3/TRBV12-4 ASSPGNSLIYNSPLH
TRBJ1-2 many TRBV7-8 ASSLVGGYGYT
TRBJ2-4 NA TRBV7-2 ASGGGAKNIQY
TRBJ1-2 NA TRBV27 ASISGQANYGYT
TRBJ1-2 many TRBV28 ACKGVVGYT
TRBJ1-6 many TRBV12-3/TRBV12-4 ASSHYRGPYNSPLH
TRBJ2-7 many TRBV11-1 ASSLRGSGSSYEQY
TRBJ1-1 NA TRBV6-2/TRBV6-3 ASSYVGRPMNTEAF
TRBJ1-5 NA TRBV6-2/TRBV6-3 ASRYRDSPNQPQH
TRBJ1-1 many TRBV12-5 ASGQGWEAF
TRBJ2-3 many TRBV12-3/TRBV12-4 ATASPDTQY
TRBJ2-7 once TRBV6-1 ASRAGLAGLYEQY
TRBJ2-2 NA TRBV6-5 ASSYPLPRNTGELF
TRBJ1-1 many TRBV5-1 ASSFTNLNTEAF
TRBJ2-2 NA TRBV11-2 ASSFSRLQILTGELF
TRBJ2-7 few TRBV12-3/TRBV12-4 ASSPGTSGTFEQY
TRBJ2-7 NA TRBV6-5 ASSYSSSSRSYEQY
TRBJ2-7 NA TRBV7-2 ASSGTGGSEQY
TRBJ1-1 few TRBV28 ASSLRGQTMNTEAF
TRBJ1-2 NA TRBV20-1 SARGTSSRTERIPNYGYT
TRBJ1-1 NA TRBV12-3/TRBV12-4 ASSFDGDGAEAF
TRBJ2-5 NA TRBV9 ASSEDLQGRETQY
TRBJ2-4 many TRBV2 ASTGQIKNIQY